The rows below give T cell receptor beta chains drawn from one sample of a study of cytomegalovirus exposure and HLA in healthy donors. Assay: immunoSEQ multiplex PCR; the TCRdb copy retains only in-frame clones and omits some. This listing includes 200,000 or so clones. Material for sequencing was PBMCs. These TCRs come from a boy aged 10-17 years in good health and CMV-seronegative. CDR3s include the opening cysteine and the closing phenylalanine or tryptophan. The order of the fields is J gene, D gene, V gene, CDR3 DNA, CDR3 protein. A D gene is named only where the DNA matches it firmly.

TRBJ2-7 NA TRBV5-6 TGTGCCAGCAGCTTGACGTCCTACGAGCAGTACTTC CASSLTSYEQYF
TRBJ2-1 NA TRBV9 TGTGCCAGCAGCGTAGGGGGCCCCGGGGGTGAGCAGTTCTTC CASSVGGPGGEQFF
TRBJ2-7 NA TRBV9 TGTGCCAGCAGCGTAGGGTACAACTACGAGCAGTACTTC CASSVGYNYEQYF
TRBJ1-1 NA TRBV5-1 TGCGCCAGCAGCTTGGAGGACAGATGGAGGACTGAAGCTTTCTTT CASSLEDRWRTEAFF
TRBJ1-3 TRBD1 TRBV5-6 TGTGCCAGCAGCTTGCAGGGGGCTATGGAAAACACCATATATTTT CASSLQGAMENTIYF
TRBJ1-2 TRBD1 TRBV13 TGTGCCAGCAGCTTAGTGAGGACAGGTTACACCTTC CASSLVRTGYTF
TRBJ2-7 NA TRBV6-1 TGTGCCAGCAGTGGACTTGTCGGACAACAGTCCTACGAGCAGTACTTC CASSGLVGQQSYEQYF
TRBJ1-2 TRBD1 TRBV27 TGTGCCAGCAGCCGGATCGACAGGGGTAACTATGGCTACACCTTC CASSRIDRGNYGYTF
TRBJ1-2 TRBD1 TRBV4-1 TGCGCCAGCGGCCGGGACAGAACCTATGGCTACACCTTC CASGRDRTYGYTF
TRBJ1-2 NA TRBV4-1 TGCGCCAGCAGCCAAAACAGGGAGCGCAACTATGGCTACACCTTC CASSQNRERNYGYTF
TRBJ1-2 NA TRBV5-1 TGCGCCAGCAGCTTAGACAGGTTCTATGGCTACACCTTC CASSLDRFYGYTF
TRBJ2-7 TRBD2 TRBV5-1 TGCGCCAGCAGCCAAACTAGCGGGGGACTTTCCTACGAGCAGTACTTC CASSQTSGGLSYEQYF
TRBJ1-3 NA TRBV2 TGTGCCAGCGGGGGGGGAGGGGCCGTCGGGTACACCATATATTTT CASGGGGAVGYTIYF
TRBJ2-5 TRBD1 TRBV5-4 TGTGCCAGCAGCAAATCGGGACAGGAGGAGACCCAGTACTTC CASSKSGQEETQYF
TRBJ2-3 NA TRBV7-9 TGTGCCTTGGACTTTTCAGGACCAGATACGCAGTATTTT CALDFSGPDTQYF
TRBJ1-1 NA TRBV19 TGTGCCAGTAGAGTAGGAGAGAACACTGAAGCTTTCTTT CASRVGENTEAFF
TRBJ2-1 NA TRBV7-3 TGTGCCAGCAGCTTAATGAGGGCGGGGTACAATGAGCAGTTCTTC CASSLMRAGYNEQFF
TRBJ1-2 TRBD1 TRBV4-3 TGCGCCAGCAGCCAAGTCCCGGGACAGGGGTCATATGGCTACACCTTC CASSQVPGQGSYGYTF
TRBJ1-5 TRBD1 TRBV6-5 TGTGCCAGCAGGACAGGGGGTCAGCCCCAGCATTTT CASRTGGQPQHF
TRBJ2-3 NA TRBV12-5 TGTGCTAGTGGCCCCTATAGCGGCTCTAGCACAGATACGCAGTATTTT CASGPYSGSSTDTQYF
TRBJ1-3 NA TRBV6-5 TGTGCCAGCAGCCCACAAGAACAGGCAAACACCATATATTTT CASSPQEQANTIYF
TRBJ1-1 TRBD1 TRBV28 TGTGCCAGCAGTGAACAGGGGAACTTGAACACTGAAGCTTTCTTT CASSEQGNLNTEAFF
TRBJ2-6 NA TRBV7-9 TGTGCCAGCAGCTTAAAGGGGCCGATTGAAGGCAACGTCCTGACTTTC CASSLKGPIEGNVLTF
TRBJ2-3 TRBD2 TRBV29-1 TGCAGCGTTGAGAGCGGGGGGGACGCTAATACGCAGTATTTT CSVESGGDANTQYF
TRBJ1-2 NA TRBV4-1 TGCGCCAGCAGCCACGGGCAGGGATATGGCTACACCTTC CASSHGQGYGYTF
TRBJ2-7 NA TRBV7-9 TGTGCCAGCAGCTTATCAGAAACCTCCTACGAGCAGTACTTC CASSLSETSYEQYF
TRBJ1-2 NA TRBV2 TGTGCCAGCAGCGAGGACACTAACTATGGCTACACCTTC CASSEDTNYGYTF
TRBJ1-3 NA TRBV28 TGTGCCAGCAGCCCGGTCTCTGGAAACACCATATATTTT CASSPVSGNTIYF
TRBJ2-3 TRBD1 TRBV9 TGTGCCAGCAGTCCCACGCAGGGGGTCACAGATACGCAGTATTTT CASSPTQGVTDTQYF
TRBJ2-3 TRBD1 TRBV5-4 TGTGCCAGCAGCTTGGACAGGGGGGCCACAGATACGCAGTATTTT CASSLDRGATDTQYF